This TCR beta chain came from a study of blood T cell repertoires in COVID-19. This CDR3 spans 15 amino acids. V shed 6 bases, J shed 5 bases, and the junction held 7 bases outside the gene matches. From germline, CDR1 is MNHEY and CDR2 SMNVEV (reference sequence). In the original workflow: Researchers report that nucleated cell counts were estimated from reference gene primer amplification. Assay used: immunoSEQ multiplex PCR; TCRdb lists only in-frame clones, some missing. V, J and clone size are those of that table, while D and trimming were read from the DNA. Here the sample spans around 310,000 clones, roughly 89% being singletons.

This rearrangement joins TRBV27 to TRBJ1-5; TRBD1 matches 10 bases. The receptor's source is a woman in her 40s with COVID-19, enrolled during active disease. The sequenced material came from peripheral blood. Here the CDR3 reads CASRKRGQGHQPQHF. The CDR3 nucleotides read TGTGCCAGCAGAAAAAGGGGACAGGGGCATCAGCCCCAGCATTTT.